The rows below give T cell receptor beta chains drawn from one sample of a study of vaccination and CD4 T cells after COVID-19. For these receptors, no antigen is known. TCRdb itself ran the PCR reads through MiXCR, one entry per CDR3 protein. The table has 9,000 to 9,500 distinct CDR3 sequences, 31% seen once. The material sequenced was CD4+ T cells from blood, cultured in vitro. All receptors come from a human donor in good health. Each CDR3 is given with its conserved first and last residue. The order of the fields is D gene, V gene, J gene, clone size, CDR3 protein, CDR3 DNA. D genes are given only for firm matches. The listing skips clone size in some rows; elsewhere it reads once, few, many or a size class.

d_call: -
v_call: TRBV7-9
j_call: TRBJ2-1
clone_size: few
cdr3_aa: CASSHRSSYNEQFF
cdr3_nt: TGTGCCAGCAGCCACAGGAGCTCCTACAATGAGCAGTTCTTC

d_call: TRBD2
v_call: TRBV2
j_call: TRBJ2-3
clone_size: once
cdr3_aa: CASRILAGMSTDTQYF
cdr3_nt: TGTGCCAGCAGGATATTAGCGGGGATGAGCACAGATACGCAGTATTTT

d_call: -
v_call: TRBV27
j_call: TRBJ1-2
clone_size: few
cdr3_aa: CASSPRASLRYGYTF
cdr3_nt: TGTGCCAGCAGTCCCCGGGCCAGTCTTCGCTATGGCTACACCTTC

d_call: -
v_call: TRBV30
j_call: TRBJ1-1
clone_size: few
cdr3_aa: CAWSVGPGKTEAFF
cdr3_nt: TGTGCCTGGAGTGTAGGGCCAGGTAAGACCGAAGCTTTCTTT

d_call: TRBD2
v_call: TRBV11-2
j_call: TRBJ2-7
clone_size: few
cdr3_aa: CASSFRASGRSGDEQYF
cdr3_nt: TGTGCCAGCAGCTTCCGGGCTAGCGGGAGATCAGGAGACGAGCAGTACTTC

d_call: -
v_call: TRBV2
j_call: TRBJ2-5
clone_size: -
cdr3_aa: CASNPTRSLGTQYF
cdr3_nt: TGTGCCAGCAATCCCACGAGGAGCCTCGGGACCCAGTACTTC

d_call: -
v_call: TRBV7-9
j_call: TRBJ2-5
clone_size: few
cdr3_aa: CASSPRQAGPPWGTQYF
cdr3_nt: TGTGCCAGCAGCCCCCGACAGGCCGGGCCCCCCTGGGGGACCCAGTACTTC

d_call: TRBD2
v_call: TRBV6-1
j_call: TRBJ2-3
clone_size: few
cdr3_aa: CASRPISGAHPDTQYF
cdr3_nt: TGTGCCAGCAGACCCATTAGCGGGGCCCATCCAGATACGCAGTATTTT

d_call: TRBD1
v_call: TRBV7-8
j_call: TRBJ2-3
clone_size: once
cdr3_aa: CASSNLVDPDRVVADTQYF
cdr3_nt: TGTGCCAGCAGCAACTTAGTTGACCCAGACAGGGTAGTTGCAGATACGCAGTATTTT

d_call: -
v_call: TRBV29-1
j_call: TRBJ1-2
clone_size: -
cdr3_aa: CSVEARGYGYTF
cdr3_nt: TGCAGCGTTGAGGCCAGGGGCTATGGCTACACCTTC

d_call: -
v_call: TRBV7-8
j_call: TRBJ2-7
clone_size: once
cdr3_aa: CASSLRVLSYEQYF
cdr3_nt: TGTGCCAGCAGCTTACGAGTCCTCTCCTACGAGCAGTACTTC

d_call: -
v_call: TRBV20-1
j_call: TRBJ1-1
clone_size: few
cdr3_aa: CSARLLRTANTEAFF
cdr3_nt: TGCAGTGCTAGATTATTAAGGACAGCGAACACTGAAGCTTTCTTT

d_call: -
v_call: TRBV5-1
j_call: TRBJ1-1
clone_size: few
cdr3_aa: CASSLDLLPSEAFF
cdr3_nt: TGCGCCAGCAGCTTGGATCTGCTACCGTCTGAAGCTTTCTTT

d_call: TRBD1
v_call: TRBV28
j_call: TRBJ2-3
clone_size: -
cdr3_aa: CASRRTGGGDTQYF
cdr3_nt: TGTGCCAGCCGACGGACAGGGGGGGGTGATACGCAGTATTTT

d_call: -
v_call: TRBV7-7
j_call: TRBJ2-3
clone_size: -
cdr3_aa: CASSLGLGAPLDTQYF
cdr3_nt: TGTGCTAGCAGCTTGGGACTTGGCGCTCCCTTAGATACGCAGTATTTT

d_call: TRBD2
v_call: TRBV6-5
j_call: TRBJ2-3
clone_size: -
cdr3_aa: CASSYSGSREGALGSTDTQYF
cdr3_nt: TGTGCCAGCAGTTACTCCGGATCGCGGGAGGGAGCACTAGGAAGCACAGATACGCAGTATTTT

d_call: TRBD1
v_call: TRBV5-1
j_call: TRBJ1-2
clone_size: -
cdr3_aa: CASSLGQATYTF
cdr3_nt: TGCGCCAGCAGCCTCGGACAGGCCACCTACACCTTC

d_call: -
v_call: TRBV20-1
j_call: TRBJ2-6
clone_size: -
cdr3_aa: CSARGGASPRLGANVLTF
cdr3_nt: TGCAGTGCTAGAGGTGGGGCGTCCCCTAGATTGGGGGCCAACGTCCTGACTTTC

d_call: -
v_call: TRBV28
j_call: TRBJ1-5
clone_size: -
cdr3_aa: CASSNDNQPQHF
cdr3_nt: TGTGCCAGCAGTAATGACAATCAGCCCCAGCATTTT

d_call: -
v_call: TRBV7-2
j_call: TRBJ2-7
clone_size: -
cdr3_aa: CASSLENGRNYEQYF
cdr3_nt: TGTGCCAGCAGCTTAGAGAACGGGAGAAATTACGAGCAGTACTTC

d_call: -
v_call: TRBV7-2
j_call: TRBJ2-5
clone_size: -
cdr3_aa: CASSQVGETQYF
cdr3_nt: TGTGCCAGCAGCCAGGTGGGGGAGACCCAGTACTTC

d_call: -
v_call: TRBV6-5
j_call: TRBJ2-3
clone_size: few
cdr3_aa: CASSSGRATTDTQYF
cdr3_nt: TGTGCCAGCAGTTCCGGCAGGGCCACCACAGATACGCAGTATTTT

d_call: -
v_call: TRBV5-4
j_call: TRBJ1-2
clone_size: -
cdr3_aa: CASSLVRRGPSGYTF
cdr3_nt: TGTGCCAGCAGCTTGGTCCGCCGGGGCCCGAGTGGCTACACCTTC

d_call: -
v_call: TRBV19
j_call: TRBJ1-1
clone_size: -
cdr3_aa: CASSILGGNTEAFF
cdr3_nt: TGTGCCAGTAGTATCCTGGGGGGAAACACTGAAGCTTTCTTT